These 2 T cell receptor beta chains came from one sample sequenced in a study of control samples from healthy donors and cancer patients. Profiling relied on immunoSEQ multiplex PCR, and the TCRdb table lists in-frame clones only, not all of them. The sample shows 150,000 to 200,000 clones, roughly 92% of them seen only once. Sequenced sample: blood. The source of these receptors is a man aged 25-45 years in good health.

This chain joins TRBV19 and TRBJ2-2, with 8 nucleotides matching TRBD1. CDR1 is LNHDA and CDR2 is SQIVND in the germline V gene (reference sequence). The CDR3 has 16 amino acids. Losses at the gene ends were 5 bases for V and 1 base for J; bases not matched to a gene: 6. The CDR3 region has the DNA TGTGCCAGTAGTCCCATAGACAGGGGGAACACCGGGGAGCTGTTTTTT. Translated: CASSPIDRGNTGELFF.

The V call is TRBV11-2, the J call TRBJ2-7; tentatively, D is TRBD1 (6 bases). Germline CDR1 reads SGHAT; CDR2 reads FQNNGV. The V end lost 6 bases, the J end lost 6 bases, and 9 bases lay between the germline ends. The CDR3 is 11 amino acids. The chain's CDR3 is CASRSGVEQYF. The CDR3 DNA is TGTGCCAGCAGGTCAGGGGTCGAGCAGTACTTC.